Each of the 3 T cell receptor beta chains below was sequenced from the same sample in a study of beta chain features in type 1 diabetes. Expressed TCRB transcripts were sequenced, since all the RNA that had been isolated was reverse transcribed. Produced via immunoSEQ multiplex PCR; TCRdb's table is partial and in-frame only. The sample has more than 50,000 clones; approximately 59% are singletons. The sample taken for sequencing was Tregs from blood. The origin of the receptors is a woman under 30 in good health.

This chain links TRBV5-1 with TRBJ1-2, with D unclear. The CDR3 extends over 12 amino acids. Germline CDR1 reads SGHRS; CDR2 reads YFSETQ. The V end lost 2 bases, the J end lost 6 bases, and 8 bases lay between the germline ends. Here the CDR3 DNA reads TGCGCCAGCAGCTTAAACGGGGATGGCTACACCTTC. As protein: CASSLNGDGYTF.

The chain employs TRBV4-3 and TRBJ1-5; no clear D gene. The V and J ends lost 0 bases and 0 bases respectively, with 15 bases between them. The CDR3 runs to 18 residues. Germline V gene data show CDR1 as LGHNA and CDR2 as YSLEER. As DNA, the CDR3 is TGCGCCAGCAGCCAAGATCTTGGAGGGATTGGTAGCAATCAGCCCCAGCATTTT. Residues: CASSQDLGGIGSNQPQHF.

The J gene is TRBJ2-1, the V gene TRBV5-1, with 7 bases matching TRBD1. V lost 1 base and J lost 0; bases outside the gene matches: 7. This CDR3 spans 17 amino acids. Germline CDR1 and CDR2: SGHRS and YFSETQ. For the CDR3, the DNA is TGCGCCAGCAGCTTGCGCAGGGGGAGCGGCTCCTACAATGAGCAGTTCTTC. This gives the protein CASSLRRGSGSYNEQFF.